One and the same sample provided the 5 T cell receptor beta chains below, sequenced in a study of OX40 agonist ivuxolimab in advanced cancers. TCRdb keeps only in-frame clones here, not all; method: immunoSEQ multiplex PCR. This table has approximately 15,000 clones, approximately 82% appearing once. Sample: CD4+ or CD8+ T cells sorted from blood, taken in a trial of the OX40 agonist ivuxolimab. The receptors shown here come from an adult with an advanced solid tumor such as melanoma, head and neck, liver or kidney cancer.

The table lists this clone with a count of one. The rearrangement uses TRBV6-7 and TRBJ2-7; D gene uncertain. TRBV6-7 carries the ORF label, with uncertain function. Trimming left V 5 bases short and J 3 bases short, with 8 bases between. The CDR3 loop spans 12 amino acids. The CDR3 loop is CASSREDYEQYF. CDR3 nucleotide sequence: TGTGCCAGCAGTAGGGAAGACTACGAGCAGTACTTC.

This chain joins TRBV7-3 and TRBJ2-7; D tentatively reads TRBD1 or TRBD2 (5 bases each). The CDR3 is 13 amino acids. V shed 7 bases and J shed 2 bases, with 12 bases lying between them. In germline, CDR1 is SGHTA, CDR2 FQGTGA. CDR3 region: CASTRDETYEQYF. Here the CDR3 DNA reads TGTGCCAGCACTCGGGACGAGACCTACGAGCAGTACTTC.

CDR3 loop: CASRMGQGPLNTEAFF. The CDR3 region has the DNA TGTGCCAGCAGAATGGGACAGGGGCCCCTGAACACTGAAGCTTTCTTT. This chain connects TRBV27 to TRBJ1-1; 10 bases are a match to TRBD1. The CDR3 has 16 residues. Trimming at V came to 6 bases and at J to 0 bases, leaving 7 bases not matched to a gene. Germline assignment: CDR1 MNHEY and CDR2 SMNVEV (reference sequence).

This sequence joins TRBV14 and TRBJ2-3; 8 positions match TRBD2. The junction had 8 bases not matched to a gene; V was cut back by 1 base and J by 2 bases. The CDR3 has 17 amino acids. Per germline, CDR1 SGHDN and CDR2 FVKESK. CDR3 protein: CASSQGRTSGTTDTQYF. CDR3 nucleotide sequence: TGTGCCAGCAGCCAAGGACGAACTAGCGGAACCACAGATACGCAGTATTTT.

The DNA for the CDR3 is TGTGCCAGCAGACTAGGACTAGCCCCCCCAGATACGCAGTATTTT. Translated, it gives CASRLGLAPPDTQYF. The J gene is TRBJ2-3, the V gene TRBV5-6; 8 nucleotides agree with TRBD2. Germline lookup yields CDR1 SGHDT and CDR2 YYEEEE. V lost 5 bases, J lost 4 bases, and 9 bases stayed unmatched. The CDR3 sequence is 15 residues long.